The 22 T cell receptor beta chains presented below share a single source sample, sequenced in a study of blood T cell repertoires in COVID-19. Using immunoSEQ multiplex PCR, the repertoire was profiled, and TCRdb retains in-frame clones only, with some absent. Of about 230,000 clones listed, around 84% are singletons. Input material: peripheral blood. The receptors were sampled from a man aged 45-65 years with COVID-19, enrolled during active disease.

The chain carries TRBV2 and TRBJ1-2, with TRBD1 matching over 7 bases. CDR1 is SNHLY and CDR2 is FYNNEI in the germline V gene. The V and J ends lost 5 bases and 2 bases, in that order; junction bases with no gene match: 8. This CDR3 has 15 amino acids. CDR3 coding DNA: TGTGCCAGCAGTCGAGAGGGGGCGCAGAACTATGGCTACACCTTC. This codes for CASSREGAQNYGYTF.

The chain has TRBV23-1 and TRBJ1-2; D gene uncertain. TRBV23-1 is an open reading frame, and its role is uncertain. Trimming removed 1 base at V and 3 bases at J, with 18 bases between. The CDR3 is made up of 17 amino acids. CDR3 region: CASSQWYEARHDYGYTF. In nucleotides, the CDR3 is TGCGCCAGCAGTCAATGGTACGAAGCCAGGCACGACTATGGCTACACCTTC.

This chain joins TRBV28 and TRBJ2-3; D might be TRBD2 (6 bases). The germline V and J ends were trimmed by 5 bases and 2 bases, with 32 bases remaining between them. Germline V gene lookup returns CDR1 MDHEN and CDR2 SYDVKM. This CDR3 has 21 amino acids. CDR3 amino acids: CASSLKGGVGRDPLTTDTQYF. CDR3 nucleotides: TGTGCCAGCAGTCTTAAGGGAGGAGTGGGTCGGGACCCACTTACCACAGATACGCAGTATTTT.

The chain couples TRBV24-1 to TRBJ2-3; 9 bases align to TRBD1. The CDR3 is 14 amino acids. The trim removed 6 bases at V and 3 bases at J, leaving 3 bases unmatched. Germline V gene sequence: CDR1 KGHDR, CDR2 SFDVKD. CDR3: CATSRTGATDTQYF. For the CDR3, the DNA is TGTGCCACCAGTAGGACAGGGGCTACAGATACGCAGTATTTT.

The chain links TRBV6-1 to TRBJ1-5; no definite D call. Deletions cut 2 bases from V and 6 bases from J, with 5 bases between. This CDR3 has 12 residues. Germline V gene lookup returns CDR1 MNHNS and CDR2 SASEGT. The CDR3 protein is CASSEPGQPQHF. In nucleotides, the CDR3 is TGTGCCAGCAGTGAACCGGGTCAGCCCCAGCATTTT.

The chain links TRBV29-1 to TRBJ2-1, with 11 bases aligning to TRBD1. J gave up 12 bases and V 2 bases, and 6 bases lay outside the gene matches. The CDR3 contains 13 residues. The germline gives CDR1 SQVTM, CDR2 ANQGSEA. CDR3 region: CSVERTGGEGQFF. CDR3 DNA sequence: TGCAGCGTTGAAAGGACAGGGGGCGAGGGGCAGTTCTTC.

The rearrangement links TRBV5-1 to TRBJ1-4; D is uncertain. The CDR3 runs 15 residues. The V end lost 3 bases, the J end lost 0 bases, and 9 bases lay between the germline ends. The germline V gene has CDR1 SGHRS and CDR2 YFSETQ. CDR3 amino acids: CASSWAGTTNEKLFF. For the CDR3, the DNA is TGCGCCAGCAGCTGGGCCGGGACAACTAATGAAAAACTGTTTTTT.

The rearrangement uses TRBV6-5 and TRBJ1-2, with 8 bases fitting TRBD1. Trimming at V came to 2 bases and at J to 7 bases, leaving 6 bases not matched to a gene. The CDR3 has 14 residues. Germline CDR1 reads MNHEY; CDR2 reads SVGAGI. CDR3: CASSYTGGESGYTF. DNA of the CDR3: TGTGCCAGCAGTTACACAGGGGGAGAATCTGGCTACACCTTC.

This sequence joins TRBV19 and TRBJ2-3, with 9 positions matching TRBD1. Germline V lookup: CDR1 LNHDA, CDR2 SQIVND (reference sequence). The CDR3 consists of 16 residues. V lost 5 bases and J lost 1; bases outside the gene matches: 7. CDR3 loop: CASSPRTGAGTDTQYF. The CDR3 coding sequence is TGTGCCAGTAGTCCTCGGACAGGGGCCGGCACAGATACGCAGTATTTT.

CDR3 DNA: TGTGCCAGCAGCTCCGGACTAGCGGGAGCTGCTGAGCAGTTCTTC. It encodes CASSSGLAGAAEQFF. The chain recombines TRBV11-2 with TRBJ2-1; 13 bases line up with TRBD2. The CDR3 length is 15 residues. The germline V gene encodes CDR1 SGHAT and CDR2 FQNNGV. Losses at the gene ends were 4 bases for V and 9 bases for J; bases not matched to a gene: 6.

J is TRBJ2-5 and V is TRBV19; D may be TRBD1 (5 bases). Trimming took 5 bases from V and 5 from J, leaving 12 bases between them. Germline values: CDR1 LNHDA, CDR2 SQIVND (reference sequence). The CDR3 spans 13 residues. CDR3 DNA sequence: TGTGCCAGTAGTGGGGCAGTGCGGGAGACCCAGTACTTC. Translating it yields CASSGAVRETQYF.

The genes are TRBV7-2 and TRBJ1-2; no definite D call. The CDR3 runs to 13 residues. Germline CDR1 reads SGHTA; CDR2 reads FQGNSA. V lost 3 bases and J 4 bases, leaving 9 bases between the germline ends. CDR3 DNA sequence: TGTGCCAGCAGCTTCCAGGCAGGCTATGGCTACACCTTC. Translated: CASSFQAGYGYTF.

V usage is TRBV18 and J usage is TRBJ1-1; 7 bases map to TRBD1. Germline loops: CDR1 KGHSH, CDR2 LQKENI. The length of the CDR3 is 15 residues. J lost 4 bases, V lost 1 base, and 6 bases had no gene match. CDR3 residues: CASSPLGRGSTEAFF. As DNA, the CDR3 is TGTGCCAGCTCACCACTGGGCAGGGGGTCCACTGAAGCTTTCTTT.

This chain's CDR3 is CASSRTGGSGNTIYF. The DNA of the CDR3 is TGTGCCAGCAGCCGGACAGGGGGCTCTGGAAACACCATATATTTT. The gene calls are TRBV11-2 and TRBJ1-3, with 10 bases aligning to TRBD1. This CDR3 spans 15 amino acids. V dropped 5 bases and J dropped 0; count of bases not matched to a gene: 1. In germline, CDR1 is SGHAT, CDR2 FQNNGV.

The V call is TRBV9, the J call TRBJ1-2; D gene uncertain. Germline assignment: CDR1 SGDLS and CDR2 YYNGEE. Trimming removed 6 bases from V and 5 bases from J, with 17 bases in between. This CDR3 spans 14 amino acids. The CDR3 region has the DNA TGTGCCAGCAACCCGAACGGGAAGGGTTATGGCTACACCTTC. Protein product: CASNPNGKGYGYTF.

The rearrangement uses TRBV3-1 (or the pseudogene TRBV3-2) and TRBJ2-7, with 8 nucleotides matching TRBD1. The CDR3 is 16 residues long. After removal of 0 bases from V and 2 bases from J, the junction contained 6 bases not matched to a gene. CDR1 is LGHDT and CDR2 is YNNKEL in the germline V gene (reference sequence). The CDR3: CASSQDPQGAPYEQYF. CDR3 DNA sequence: TGTGCCAGCAGCCAAGATCCCCAGGGGGCCCCCTACGAGCAGTACTTC.

J is TRBJ1-6 and V is TRBV3-1 (or the pseudogene TRBV3-2); possible D gene TRBD1, 6 bases. Per the germline V gene, CDR1 is LGHDT and CDR2 is YNNKEL (reference sequence). Trimming took off 1 base at V and 7 bases at J, with 8 bases between the two ends. The CDR3 covers 14 residues. The chain's CDR3 is CASSQGGLNSPLHF. In DNA form, the CDR3 reads TGTGCCAGCAGCCAAGGGGGGCTCAATTCACCCCTCCACTTT.

The V and J genes are TRBV6-2 or TRBV6-3 and TRBJ1-2; 12 bases fit TRBD1. Germline V lookup: CDR1 MNHEY, CDR2 SVGEGT. Unmatched junction bases numbered 7, after V lost 4 bases and J lost 1 base. This CDR3 has 17 amino acids. The CDR3 nucleotides are TGTGCCAGCAGTTCCCGGGACAGGGGGCGCAGTAACTATGGCTACACCTTC. It translates to CASSSRDRGRSNYGYTF.

V usage is TRBV9 and J usage is TRBJ1-1; D unclear. Germline V gene data show CDR1 as SGDLS and CDR2 as YYNGEE. The CDR3 totals 13 residues. Deletions cut 3 bases from V and 4 bases from J, with 10 bases between. CDR3 DNA: TGTGCCAGCAGCGGACCTGAGGGCACTGAAGCTTTCTTT. Its protein product is CASSGPEGTEAFF.

This chain uses TRBV18 with TRBJ1-2, with 8 bases aligning to TRBD1. Germline V gives CDR1 KGHSH, CDR2 LQKENI. V was pared by 4 bases and J by 3 bases, with 1 base of the junction left unmatched. CDR3 length equals 13 residues. The CDR3 sequence is CASSQQGDYGYTF. The DNA of the CDR3 is TGTGCCAGCTCACAACAGGGGGACTATGGCTACACCTTC.

This chain links TRBV18 with TRBJ1-4, with D uncertain. CDR1 KGHSH and CDR2 LQKENI come from the germline V gene. This CDR3 region has 13 residues. The germline V and J ends were trimmed by 5 bases and 6 bases, with 10 bases remaining between them. The CDR3: CASSLREDEKLFF. For the CDR3, the DNA is TGTGCCAGCTCATTAAGAGAGGATGAAAAACTGTTTTTT.

The rearrangement uses TRBV5-4 and TRBJ2-4; perhaps TRBD2 as D (6 bases). The CDR3 totals 17 residues. V lost 0 bases and J lost 0, with 13 bases in between. CDR1 is SGHNT, CDR2 YYREEE, per germline (reference sequence). The DNA for the CDR3 is TGTGCCAGCAGCTTGGCAGGGAGGAAACTAGCCAAAAACATTCAGTACTTC. This codes for CASSLAGRKLAKNIQYF.